This TCR beta chain was documented in a study of T cell responses to AZD1222 COVID-19 vaccine. Study outcomes and limitations: It was only a handful of AZD1222 recipients who were seropositive at baseline. An increase in Spike-specific TCR breadth and depth was observed after two AZD1222 doses.

The CDR3 sequence is 14 residues long. Germline-derived CDR1 and CDR2 are SGHTS and YDEGEE. V lost 5 bases and J 3 bases, leaving 14 bases between the germline ends. Note on this clone: What it binds is not known.

The table came from immunoSEQ multiplex PCR; TCRdb's copy has only in-frame clones and leaves some out. Of about 120,000 clones listed, roughly 85% are singletons. The chain joins TRBV5-8 to TRBJ1-2; D uncertain. The sample consisted of peripheral blood, taken on day 0 of MenACWY control vaccination. The receptor's source is an adult in good health. In DNA form, the CDR3 reads TGTGCCAGCAGTGTGTGGCGGCGGGACTATGGCTACACCTTC. Translated: CASSVWRRDYGYTF. The full variable domain, in which reference TRBV5-8 and TRBJ1-2 provide the parts outside the CDR3, is EAGVTQSPTHLIKTRGQQATLRCSPISGHTSVYWYQQALGLGLQFLLWYDEGEERNRGNFPPRFSGRQFPNYSSELNVNALELEDSALYLCASSVWRRDYGYTFGSGTRLTVV.